The rows below give T cell receptor beta chains drawn from one sample of a study of blood T cell repertoires in COVID-19. The method was immunoSEQ multiplex PCR; TCRdb's version includes in-frame clones alone and lacks a portion of them. The table has roughly 100,000 clones, 92% seen once. Sample: peripheral blood. The receptor set was obtained from a woman between 45 and 65 years old with COVID-19, enrolled during active disease. CDR3s include the opening cysteine and the closing phenylalanine or tryptophan. A D gene is named only where the DNA matches it firmly. Expanded clones get a size class; other rows say once, few or many, or leave the size out.

abundance	v_gene	j_gene	d_gene	CDR3nt	CDR3aa
-	TRBV9	TRBJ1-6	TRBD1	TGTGCCAGCAGCTCGACCCCCGGGACAGCAGCCAGCTCCTATAATTCACCCCTCCACTTT	CASSSTPGTAASSYNSPLHF
few	TRBV28	TRBJ1-4	-	TGTGCCAGTAGGGTGCCGGGGGGTAATGAAAAACTGTTTTTT	CASRVPGGNEKLFF
-	TRBV4-3	TRBJ2-2	TRBD1	TGCGCCAGCAGCCAAGGACAGGGGGCGGCCACCGGGGAGCTGTTTTTT	CASSQGQGAATGELFF
-	TRBV12-5	TRBJ1-1	-	TGTGCTAGTGGTTTGGTACGGCAGGTCGAAGAGGCTTTCTTT	CASGLVRQVEEAFF
-	TRBV27	TRBJ1-2	TRBD1	TGTGCCAGCAGGGGGACAGGGGGCGTTCCTGGCTACACCTTC	CASRGTGGVPGYTF
-	TRBV7-2	TRBJ2-7	TRBD1	TGTGCCAGCAGCGGACAGGGGGGGACAGGGCTCTCCTACGAGCAGTACTTC	CASSGQGGTGLSYEQYF
once	TRBV5-1	TRBJ1-2	TRBD1	TGCGCCAGCAGCTTGCCCGGGACAGGGCAAGGCTACACCTTC	CASSLPGTGQGYTF
-	TRBV5-1	TRBJ1-1	-	TGCGCCAGCAGCCCCGCCCCGGGGAACACTGAAGCTTTCTTT	CASSPAPGNTEAFF
-	TRBV2	TRBJ1-5	-	TGTGCCAGCAGGAGGTGGGTCAATCAGCCCCAGCATTTT	CASRRWVNQPQHF
-	TRBV7-9	TRBJ1-2	-	TGTGCCAGCAGCTTGGCGCGGGGAAGAAATGGCTACACCTTC	CASSLARGRNGYTF
-	TRBV28	TRBJ1-5	-	TGTGCCAGCAGCCCCTGGGACATTGGGAATCAGCCCCAGCATTTT	CASSPWDIGNQPQHF
-	TRBV28	TRBJ1-2	-	TGTGCCAGCAGTTTGGAGACCAACTATGGCTACACCTTC	CASSLETNYGYTF
few	TRBV5-1	TRBJ1-5	-	TGCGCCAGCAGCCTCTACCCCGCCACAGGGAAAGTCTATCAGCCCCAGCATTTT	CASSLYPATGKVYQPQHF
-	TRBV3-1/TRBV3-2	TRBJ1-1	TRBD1	TGTGCCAGCAGCCCCGACAGGGGGCCGTATACTGAAGCTTTCTTT	CASSPDRGPYTEAFF
-	TRBV30	TRBJ2-3	TRBD2	TGTGCCTGGGGTAGACTAGCGGGGCTCACAGATACGCAGTATTTT	CAWGRLAGLTDTQYF
-	TRBV11-3	TRBJ1-2	TRBD1	TGTGCCAGCAGCCCCAGGACAGGGACGAACTATGGCTACACCTTC	CASSPRTGTNYGYTF
-	TRBV5-4	TRBJ2-5	-	TGTGCCAGCAGCGGGGGGGCCGGGGAGACCCAGTACTTC	CASSGGAGETQYF
-	TRBV19	TRBJ2-2	TRBD1	TGTGCCAGTAGTCCATCGACAGGGCCCGGGGAGCTGTTTTTT	CASSPSTGPGELFF
-	TRBV2	TRBJ1-2	TRBD1	TGTGCCAGCAGTGAAGGGACAGGGAACTATGGCTACACCTTC	CASSEGTGNYGYTF
-	TRBV19	TRBJ1-6	TRBD1	TGTGCCAGTAGTCCAGGGACAGGCAAAGGCTCACCCCTCCACTTT	CASSPGTGKGSPLHF
-	TRBV24-1	TRBJ1-4	-	TGTGCCACCAGTGATTCTCGCCAGGGCTCTCGGGAAAAACTGTTTTTT	CATSDSRQGSREKLFF
-	TRBV20-1	TRBJ1-2	TRBD1	TGCAGTGCTGTGGACAGGGAAGGCTACACCTTC	CSAVDREGYTF
-	TRBV25-1	TRBJ1-2	-	TGTGCCAGCAGTGAATCTTGGTCGGGGAAGGGCTACACCTTC	CASSESWSGKGYTF